The sequence of this T cell receptor beta chain was determined in a study of early T cells in non-severe SARS-CoV-2 infection. Findings and limits, study-wide: Missing private and CD4 specificities, VDJdb matching favored anti-spike CD8 responses.

This clonotype was picked up many times. The antigen remains undetermined. Trimming took off 6 bases at V and 6 bases at J, with 10 bases between the two ends. Germline V gives CDR1 MNHGY, CDR2 SVAAGI. This CDR3 is built from 12 residues. Using its own MiXCR run on the 5' RACE reads, TCRdb lists one record per CDR3 protein. This table holds around 70,000 distinct CDR3 sequences, 12% found once. The V and J genes are TRBV6-9 and TRBJ2-3; no firm D call. The specimen sequenced was whole blood. This receptor was obtained from an adult who was a healthcare worker with PCR-confirmed SARS-CoV-2 infection or an uninfected control (not recorded which). The CDR3 nucleotides read TGTGCCAGCAGATACCACCGGGATACGCAGTATTTT. This encodes CASRYHRDTQYF.